What follows are 21 T cell receptor beta chains derived from one specimen sequenced in a study of shared clonotypes between healthy human individuals. TCRdb's copy holds only in-frame clones and misses some; the assay was immunoSEQ multiplex PCR. The sample shows about 2.2 million clones, 80% to 95% of them seen only once. Positively selected for CCR7, the CD45RO-negative cells used as naive CD8 cells excluded terminally differentiated effector memory CD45RA+ cells. Sequenced input: naive CD8+ T cells from PBMCs. Receptors originate from a man aged 18 to 30 in good health. Some clones in this sample may be carry-over from other donors' samples.

The chain has TRBV27 and TRBJ2-5; D unclear. The CDR3 is 17 amino acids. Germline V gives CDR1 MNHEY, CDR2 SMNVEV (reference sequence). Trimming cost V 1 base and J 2 bases, with 17 bases left between them. In DNA, the CDR3 is TGTGCCAGCAGTTTATTCCCGACTCCTCAATATCAAGAGACCCAGTACTTC. It is translated as CASSLFPTPQYQETQYF.

This sequence joins TRBV19 and TRBJ2-2, with 9 bases aligning to TRBD1. The CDR3 sequence is 17 residues long. Germline CDR1 and CDR2: LNHDA and SQIVND (reference sequence). V trimming: 4 bases; J trimming: 6 bases; junction bases outside the gene matches: 12. CDR3 sequence: CASSTRKQGAFSGELFF. CDR3 DNA: TGTGCCAGTAGTACCCGGAAACAGGGGGCATTTTCCGGGGAGCTGTTTTTT.

The chain joins TRBV15 to TRBJ2-7, with 7 bases lining up with TRBD1. Germline assignment: CDR1 LNHNV and CDR2 YYDKDF (reference sequence). The CDR3 sequence is 13 residues long. V shed 8 bases, J shed 0 bases, and the junction held 4 bases outside the gene matches. CDR3 bases: TGTGCCACCCAGAGGGACAGCTCCTACGAGCAGTACTTC. Protein product: CATQRDSSYEQYF.

The rearrangement joins TRBV27 to TRBJ1-1; 9 bases match TRBD1. The CDR3 consists of 15 residues. J gave up 1 base and V 4 bases, and 4 bases lay outside the gene matches. Germline V lookup: CDR1 MNHEY, CDR2 SMNVEV (reference sequence). As DNA, the CDR3 is TGTGCCAGCAGTTACAAGACAGGGGGGAACACTGAAGCTTTCTTT. Its protein product is CASSYKTGGNTEAFF.

V is TRBV10-2 and J is TRBJ1-3; no clear D gene. This CDR3 is 16 amino acids long. The V gene lost 1 base and the J gene lost 0 bases, with 10 bases spanning the gap. The germline gives CDR1 WSHSY, CDR2 SAAADI. CDR3 in amino acids: CASSEFRVSSGNTIYF. The CDR3 DNA reads as TGCGCCAGCAGTGAGTTTCGTGTGAGCTCTGGAAACACCATATATTTT.

This clone was observed once. The rearrangement links TRBV7-8 to TRBJ2-2; no reliable D call. With 5 bases removed from V and 8 bases from J, the gap between germline ends came to 12 bases. CDR1 and CDR2 (germline): SGHVS, FQNEAQ. This CDR3 region has 13 residues. The CDR3 sequence is CASSLLLRGELFF. The CDR3 region has the DNA TGTGCCAGCAGCCTACTTCTTAGAGGGGAGCTGTTTTTT.

The DNA for the CDR3 is TGTGCCAGCCACCCAGGGCTGGGAGAGACCCAGTACTTC. This codes for CASHPGLGETQYF. The rearrangement links TRBV21-1 to TRBJ2-5; the table's D call TRBD1 went unverified against the DNA. TRBV21-1 is given as a pseudogene. This CDR3 region has 13 residues.

V and J are TRBV7-8 and TRBJ2-7; TRBD1 agrees at 7 bases. Germline V gene lookup returns CDR1 SGHVS and CDR2 FQNEAQ. V shed 4 bases, J shed 3 bases, and the junction held 6 bases outside the gene matches. The length of the CDR3 is 14 residues. The DNA for the CDR3 is TGTGCCAGCAGCTCTACAGGGGTCGGCTACGAGCAGTACTTC. Translation: CASSSTGVGYEQYF.

The chain employs TRBV5-4 and TRBJ1-2, with D possibly TRBD1 on 5 matching bases. The CDR3 length is 14 residues. Looked up from germline, CDR1 is SGHNT and CDR2 is YYREEE (reference sequence). The V and J ends lost 1 base and 8 bases respectively, with 15 bases between them. The CDR3 coding sequence is TGTGCCAGCAGCTTGAAGGCAGGGCCCTCGGGCTACACCTTC. This translates into CASSLKAGPSGYTF.

The CDR3 coding sequence is TGTGCCATCAAAGGTTGGTACAATGAGCAGTTCTTC. Its translation: CAIKGWYNEQFF. J is TRBJ2-1 and V is TRBV10-3; no definite D call. The CDR3 consists of 12 residues. CDR1 and CDR2 from the germline V gene are ENHRY and SYGVKD. Trimming pared 7 bases from V and 4 bases from J, leaving 8 bases between.

The CDR3 reads CASSRIDTDTQYF. The CDR3 DNA sequence: TGTGCCAGCAGCCGCATCGACACAGATACGCAGTATTTT. The genes are TRBV7-9 and TRBJ2-3; D call uncertain. V was cut by 5 bases and J by 2 bases, with 8 bases left in between. Germline-derived CDR1 and CDR2 are SEHNR and FQNEAQ (reference sequence). The CDR3 spans 13 residues.

The rearrangement joins TRBV27 to TRBJ1-2, with a tentative D call TRBD1 (6 bases). Trimming removed 6 bases at V and 5 bases at J, with 13 bases between. The CDR3 runs to 13 residues. Per germline, CDR1 MNHEY and CDR2 SMNVEV (reference sequence). CDR3 amino acids: CASRKQGLYGYTF. The CDR3 DNA sequence: TGTGCCAGCAGAAAACAGGGTCTTTATGGCTACACCTTC.

The chain employs TRBV5-4 and TRBJ2-1; D remains unclear. The length of the CDR3 is 14 residues. Germline-derived CDR1 and CDR2 are SGHNT and YYREEE (reference sequence). Deletions cut 3 bases from V and 0 bases from J, with 7 bases between. The CDR3 DNA sequence: TGTGCCAGCAGCTCCCCAGGCTCCTACAATGAGCAGTTCTTC. Translating gives CASSSPGSYNEQFF.

With regard to this clone: Other DNA variants within this sample encode the same CDR3. The genes are TRBV29-1 and TRBJ2-7; 12 nucleotides match TRBD2. Germline V gene lookup returns CDR1 SQVTM and CDR2 ANQGSEA. The CDR3 is made up of 14 amino acids. The V segment lost 5 bases and the J segment 0 bases; nucleotides outside the gene matches: 2. The CDR3 nucleotides read TGCAGCGTTCTAGCGGGAGGGCCCTCCTACGAGCAGTACTTC. Residues: CSVLAGGPSYEQYF.

On this clone itself: The identical CDR3 is also encoded by other nucleotide sequences in the sample. J is TRBJ2-3 and V is TRBV27; 14 bases agree with TRBD2. Germline V gives CDR1 MNHEY, CDR2 SMNVEV (reference sequence). The V gene end was trimmed by 1 base and the J gene end by 6 bases; junction bases not matched to a gene: 3. The CDR3 has 16 amino acids. The CDR3 is CASSLLGLAGADTQYF. The CDR3 coding sequence is TGTGCCAGCAGTTTATTGGGACTAGCGGGAGCTGATACGCAGTATTTT.

The V call is TRBV20-1, the J call TRBJ2-7, with TRBD1 matching over 7 bases. CDR3 length equals 11 residues. Trimming removed 5 bases from V and 6 bases from J; junction bases left unmatched: 4. Germline V gene data show CDR1 as DFQATT and CDR2 as SNEGSKA (reference sequence). CDR3 in amino acids: CSAQTGVEQYF. CDR3 DNA: TGCAGTGCTCAAACAGGGGTCGAGCAGTACTTC.

J is TRBJ2-7 and V is TRBV6-5; 10 bases map to TRBD1. This CDR3 contains 16 residues. With V trimmed by 2 bases and J by 3 bases, 7 bases remained unmatched. Germline V gene lookup returns CDR1 MNHEY and CDR2 SVGAGI. The chain's CDR3 is CASSYGGTGVGYEQYF. The CDR3 nucleotides are TGTGCCAGCAGTTACGGGGGGACAGGGGTCGGCTACGAGCAGTACTTC.

The chain joins TRBV2 to TRBJ1-4, with 7 positions matching TRBD1. CDR1 SNHLY and CDR2 FYNNEI come from the germline V gene. With 5 bases clipped from V and 8 bases from J, the junction kept 8 bases outside the gene matches. The CDR3 extends over 14 amino acids. CDR3 protein: CASSSPDRTEKLFF. CDR3 nucleotides: TGTGCCAGCAGTAGTCCGGACAGGACCGAAAAACTGTTTTTT.

The chain is built from TRBV9 and TRBJ2-7; tentative D call: TRBD1 (5 bases). This CDR3 has 15 residues. Germline CDR1 and CDR2: SGDLS and YYNGEE. Trimming shortened V by 3 bases and J by 2 bases, and 15 bases separated the two germline ends. CDR3 sequence reads: CASSAVGQGPYEQYF. The CDR3, as DNA: TGTGCCAGCAGCGCCGTCGGGCAGGGTCCCTACGAGCAGTACTTC.

The chain recombines TRBV15 with TRBJ2-3; weak D call: TRBD2 (5 bases). Germline V gene data show CDR1 as LNHNV and CDR2 as YYDKDF (reference sequence). The CDR3 loop spans 14 amino acids. The germline V and J ends were trimmed by 2 bases and 6 bases, with 12 bases remaining between them. The CDR3 is CATSRRGSGDTQYF. DNA for the CDR3: TGTGCCACCAGCAGAAGAGGGAGTGGGGATACGCAGTATTTT.

The chain has TRBV12-5 and TRBJ2-7; no firm D call. V was trimmed by 1 base and J by 3 bases, leaving 13 bases between them. CDR3 length: 15 residues. Germline CDR1 is LGHNT and CDR2 is FRNRAP. The CDR3 is CASGLGVGSGYEQYF. CDR3 DNA: TGTGCTAGTGGTTTGGGGGTCGGTTCGGGCTACGAGCAGTACTTC.